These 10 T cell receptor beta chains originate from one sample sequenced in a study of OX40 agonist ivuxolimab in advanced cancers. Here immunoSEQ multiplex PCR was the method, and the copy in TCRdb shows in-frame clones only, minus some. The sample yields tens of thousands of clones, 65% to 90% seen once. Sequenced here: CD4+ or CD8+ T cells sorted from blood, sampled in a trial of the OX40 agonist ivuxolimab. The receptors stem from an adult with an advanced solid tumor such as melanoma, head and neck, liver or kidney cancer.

CDR3 bases: TGTGCCAGCAGACCACAGGGGGCGGGTGTTTATGGCTACACCTTC. Its translation is CASRPQGAGVYGYTF. The chain has TRBV27 and TRBJ1-2; 9 positions match TRBD1. The CDR3 sequence is 15 residues long. Germline-derived CDR1 and CDR2 are MNHEY and SMNVEV (reference sequence). V shed 6 bases and J 5 bases; nucleotides not matched to a gene: 10.

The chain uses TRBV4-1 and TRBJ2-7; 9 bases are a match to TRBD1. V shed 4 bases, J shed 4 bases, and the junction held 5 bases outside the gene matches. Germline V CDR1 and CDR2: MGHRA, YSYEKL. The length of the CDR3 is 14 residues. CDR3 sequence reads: CASSLGTGSYEQYF. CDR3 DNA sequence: TGCGCCAGCAGCCTCGGGACAGGGTCTTACGAGCAGTACTTC.

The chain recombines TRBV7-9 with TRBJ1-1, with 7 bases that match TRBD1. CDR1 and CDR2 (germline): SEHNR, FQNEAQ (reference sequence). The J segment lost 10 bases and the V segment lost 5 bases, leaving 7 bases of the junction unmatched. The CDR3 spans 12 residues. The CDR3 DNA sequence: TGTGCCAGCAGCCATCAGGGGGGTAGAGCTTTCTTT. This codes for CASSHQGGRAFF.

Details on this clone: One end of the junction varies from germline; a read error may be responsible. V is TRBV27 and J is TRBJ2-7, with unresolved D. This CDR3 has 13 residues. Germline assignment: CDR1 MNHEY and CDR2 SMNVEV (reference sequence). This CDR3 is CASRFLLSYEQYF. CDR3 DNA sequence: TGTGCCAGCCGTTTTCTCCTATCCTACGAGCAGTACTTC.

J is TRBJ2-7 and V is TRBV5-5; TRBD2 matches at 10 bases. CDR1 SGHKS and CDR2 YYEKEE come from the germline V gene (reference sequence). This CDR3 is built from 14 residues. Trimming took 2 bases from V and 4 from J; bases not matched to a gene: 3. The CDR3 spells CASSFTLAGYEQYF. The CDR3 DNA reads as TGTGCCAGCAGCTTTACACTAGCGGGATACGAGCAGTACTTC.

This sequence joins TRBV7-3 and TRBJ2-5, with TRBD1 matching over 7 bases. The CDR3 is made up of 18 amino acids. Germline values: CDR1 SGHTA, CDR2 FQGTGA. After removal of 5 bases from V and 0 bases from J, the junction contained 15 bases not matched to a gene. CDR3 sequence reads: CASSQPPFTDRDQETQYF. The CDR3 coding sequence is TGTGCCAGCAGCCAACCCCCTTTCACCGACAGGGACCAAGAGACCCAGTACTTC.

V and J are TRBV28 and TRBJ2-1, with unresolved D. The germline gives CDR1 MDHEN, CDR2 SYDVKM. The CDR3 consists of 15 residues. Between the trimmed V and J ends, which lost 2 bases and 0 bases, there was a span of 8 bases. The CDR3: CASSLRRSSYNEQFF. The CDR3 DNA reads TGTGCCAGCAGTTTACGTCGCAGCTCCTACAATGAGCAGTTCTTC.

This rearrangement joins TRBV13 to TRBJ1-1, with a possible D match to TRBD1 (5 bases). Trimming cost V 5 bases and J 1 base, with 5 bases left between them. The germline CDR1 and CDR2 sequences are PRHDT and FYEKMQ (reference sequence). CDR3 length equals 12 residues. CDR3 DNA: TGTGCCAGCAGCCAGGGGAACACTGAAGCTTTCTTT. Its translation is CASSQGNTEAFF.

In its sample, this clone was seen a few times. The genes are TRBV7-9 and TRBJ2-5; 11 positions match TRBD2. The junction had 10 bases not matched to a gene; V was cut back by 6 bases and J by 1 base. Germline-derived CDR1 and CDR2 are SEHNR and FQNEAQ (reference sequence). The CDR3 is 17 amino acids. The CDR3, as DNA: TGTGCCAGCAGTTCCAACCGACTAGCGGGACCCCAAGAGACCCAGTACTTC. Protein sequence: CASSSNRLAGPQETQYF.

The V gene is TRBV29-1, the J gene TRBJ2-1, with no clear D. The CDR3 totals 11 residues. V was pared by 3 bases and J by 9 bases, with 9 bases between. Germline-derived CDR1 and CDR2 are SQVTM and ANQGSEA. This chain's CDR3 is CSVERATEQFF. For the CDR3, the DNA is TGCAGCGTTGAGCGAGCTACTGAGCAGTTCTTC.